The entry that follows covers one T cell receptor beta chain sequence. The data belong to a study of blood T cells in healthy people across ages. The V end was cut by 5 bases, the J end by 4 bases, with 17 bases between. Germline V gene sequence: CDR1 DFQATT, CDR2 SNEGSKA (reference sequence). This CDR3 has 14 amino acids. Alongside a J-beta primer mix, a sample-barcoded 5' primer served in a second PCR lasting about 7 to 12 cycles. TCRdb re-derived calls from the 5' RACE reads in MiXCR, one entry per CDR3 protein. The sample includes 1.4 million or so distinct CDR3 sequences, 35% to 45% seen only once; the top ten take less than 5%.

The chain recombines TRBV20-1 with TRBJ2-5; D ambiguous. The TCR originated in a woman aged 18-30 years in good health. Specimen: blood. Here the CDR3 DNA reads TGCAGTGCTGGAGTCCCGGCCTGGGGAGAGACCCAGTACTTC. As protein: CSAGVPAWGETQYF.